A selection of T cell receptor beta chains follows, all from one sample in a study of PD-1 blockade in classical Hodgkin lymphoma. Generated by immunoSEQ multiplex PCR, the TCRdb table keeps only in-frame clones and is missing some. This table holds over 15,000 clones, about 85% found once. The material sequenced was peripheral blood mononuclear cells (PBMCs), taken before the second cycle of nivolumab. These TCRs come from a human donor with classical Hodgkin lymphoma. Both conserved end residues are part of each CDR3. The order of the fields is D gene, V gene, clone size, J gene, CDR3 protein, CDR3 DNA. A D gene is named only where the DNA matches it firmly. Some rows have no size entry. The others give once, few or many, or a class for an expanded clone.

.	TRBV7-8	once	TRBJ2-7	CASSLTSGGDYEQYF	TGTGCCAGCAGCTTAACGTCCGGTGGCGACTACGAGCAGTACTTC
.	TRBV12-5	.	TRBJ1-4	CASGLVQHRPGEKLFF	TGTGCTAGTGGTTTGGTACAGCACAGGCCGGGTGAAAAACTGTTTTTT
.	TRBV6-6	.	TRBJ2-7	CASSRGQSSYEQYF	TGTGCCAGCAGTCGAGGGCAGAGCTCCTACGAGCAGTACTTC
.	TRBV7-8	medium-sized	TRBJ1-1	CASSLDRVNTEAFF	TGTGCCAGCAGCTTAGACAGGGTCAACACTGAAGCTTTCTTT
.	TRBV18	.	TRBJ2-5	CASSPQETQYF	TGTGCCAGCTCACCACAAGAGACCCAGTACTTC
TRBD2	TRBV27	.	TRBJ2-1	CASSPGTSGSSYNEQFF	TGTGCCAGCAGTCCGGGGACTAGCGGGAGCTCCTACAATGAGCAGTTCTTC
TRBD2	TRBV7-3	.	TRBJ2-2	CASSPLAGGDYTGELFF	TGTGCCAGCAGCCCGTTAGCGGGAGGGGATTACACCGGGGAGCTGTTTTTT
.	TRBV30	few	TRBJ1-1	CAWSSGARRTEAFF	TGTGCCTGGAGTTCAGGGGCCCGGAGGACTGAAGCTTTCTTT
.	TRBV6-5	.	TRBJ2-7	CASSYGAVISYEQYF	TGTGCCAGCAGTTACGGAGCGGTTATCTCCTACGAGCAGTACTTC
TRBD2	TRBV2	.	TRBJ2-3	CASSRTSGTSTDTQYF	TGTGCCAGCAGCCGGACTAGCGGAACTAGCACAGATACGCAGTATTTT
TRBD1	TRBV7-2	.	TRBJ1-2	CASSLRQGWYGYTF	TGTGCCAGCAGCCTCAGACAGGGTTGGTATGGCTACACCTTC
TRBD2	TRBV11-2	.	TRBJ2-1	CASSLRVAGGYNEQFF	TGTGCCAGCAGCTTACGGGTAGCGGGAGGGTACAATGAGCAGTTCTTC
TRBD1	TRBV5-4	.	TRBJ2-6	CASSYPTGGSGANVLTF	TGTGCCAGCAGTTACCCCACAGGGGGCTCTGGGGCCAACGTCCTGACTTTC
.	TRBV30	.	TRBJ1-6	CAWCRDGDSPLHF	TGTGCCTGGTGCCGGGACGGCGATTCACCCCTCCACTTT
.	TRBV11-3	.	TRBJ2-5	CASSPRGRDGETQYF	TGTGCCAGCAGCCCCCGGGGGCGGGACGGAGAGACCCAGTACTTC
.	TRBV11-2	.	TRBJ2-1	CASSLNPDVHNEQFF	TGTGCCAGCAGCTTAAATCCCGACGTCCACAATGAGCAGTTCTTC
TRBD1	TRBV7-9	.	TRBJ1-6	CASSFLDRANSPLHF	TGTGCCAGCAGCTTTTTGGACAGGGCAAATTCACCCCTCCACTTT
.	TRBV11-3	.	TRBJ2-1	CASSLVGYNEQFF	TGTGCCAGCAGCTTAGTTGGCTACAATGAGCAGTTCTTC
TRBD1	TRBV7-8	.	TRBJ2-2	CAAGQGAAGELFF	TGTGCCGCTGGACAGGGGGCAGCCGGGGAGCTGTTTTTT
TRBD1	TRBV6-6	.	TRBJ1-1	CASSPGQNMNTEAFF	TGTGCCAGCAGTCCGGGACAGAACATGAACACTGAAGCTTTCTTT
.	TRBV2	.	TRBJ2-5	CASDKGSGETQYF	TGTGCCAGCGATAAGGGATCAGGAGAGACCCAGTACTTC
.	TRBV19	once	TRBJ2-2	CASKTDTGELFF	TGTGCCAGCAAGACCGATACCGGGGAGCTGTTTTTT
TRBD1	TRBV7-9	.	TRBJ1-2	CASSGVGGSGYTF	TGTGCCAGCAGCGGGGTAGGGGGCTCTGGCTACACCTTC
.	TRBV4-3	few	TRBJ2-7	CASSQEGGNYYEQYF	TGCGCCAGCAGCCAAGAGGGCGGAAACTACTACGAGCAGTACTTC
.	TRBV29-1	.	TRBJ1-4	CSAGREATNEKLFF	TGCAGCGCGGGCCGTGAGGCAACTAATGAAAAACTGTTTTTT
.	TRBV7-9	.	TRBJ2-5	CASSSRRLGRETQYF	TGTGCCAGCAGCTCCCGACGACTAGGGCGGGAGACCCAGTACTTC
.	TRBV19	.	TRBJ1-2	CASTTGGSGYTF	TGTGCCAGTACCACGGGGGGTTCTGGCTACACCTTC
.	TRBV28	.	TRBJ2-1	CASSLLEPSNEQFF	TGTGCCAGCAGTTTACTAGAGCCTTCCAATGAGCAGTTCTTC
.	TRBV27	few	TRBJ1-6	CASSFEGNSPLHF	TGTGCCAGCAGTTTCGAGGGGAATTCACCCCTCCACTTT
.	TRBV7-2	.	TRBJ2-1	CASSLDVSSYNEQFF	TGTGCCAGCAGCCTGGACGTTAGCTCCTACAATGAGCAGTTCTTC
.	TRBV15	.	TRBJ2-1	CATSRDLGGGWFQGGYNEQFF	TGTGCCACCAGCAGAGATCTTGGAGGAGGATGGTTCCAAGGGGGCTACAATGAGCAGTTCTTC
TRBD1	TRBV11-2	.	TRBJ1-1	CASSLGTGQGAEAFF	TGTGCCAGCAGCTTAGGAACCGGACAGGGGGCTGAAGCTTTCTTT
.	TRBV10-3	.	TRBJ2-3	CAISALDRRDTQYF	TGTGCCATCAGTGCCCTCGACAGGAGGGATACGCAGTATTTT
TRBD1	TRBV18	.	TRBJ1-4	CASSPPGQNNEKLFF	TGTGCCAGCTCACCACCGGGACAGAATAATGAAAAACTGTTTTTT
TRBD1	TRBV10-3	.	TRBJ2-3	CAISEGTGDGRQYF	TGTGCCATCAGTGAAGGGACAGGGGATGGCCGGCAGTATTTT
.	TRBV10-1	.	TRBJ1-2	CASSRELGYGYTF	TGCGCCAGCTCCCGTGAGCTGGGGTATGGCTACACCTTC
.	TRBV18	.	TRBJ1-1	CASSPQGNTEAFF	TGTGCCAGCTCACCACAGGGGAACACTGAAGCTTTCTTT
.	TRBV28	.	TRBJ1-4	CASSFQGTGNEKLFF	TGTGCCAGCAGTTTCCAAGGGACGGGGAATGAAAAACTGTTTTTT